A single sample gave rise to the 15 T cell receptor beta chains below, sequenced in a study. Repertoires were generated with immunoSEQ multiplex PCR, while TCRdb's copy carries only in-frame clones and drops some. Of some 68,000 clones listed, 85% to 95% were seen once; the top ten hold less than 4.5%. Source material: PBMCs. These receptors were obtained from a man between 35 and 55 years old with rheumatoid arthritis.

J is TRBJ2-7 and V is TRBV27; TRBD2 agrees at 9 bases. The CDR3 is 15 amino acids. The V gene's germline CDR1 is MNHEY and CDR2 SMNVEV (reference sequence). Trimming took 7 bases from V and 4 from J; bases not matched to a gene: 11. CDR3 nucleotide sequence: TGTGCCAGCACTCCTAGCGGGACCTCGGGGTACGAGCAGTACTTC. Translating it yields CASTPSGTSGYEQYF.

V is TRBV18 and J is TRBJ2-1, with 15 bases aligning to TRBD2. Germline CDR1 reads KGHSH; CDR2 reads LQKENI. The CDR3 consists of 16 residues. The V gene end was trimmed by 6 bases and the J gene end by 4 bases; junction bases not matched to a gene: 4. The CDR3 loop is CASSGTSGRSYNEQFF. CDR3 nucleotide sequence: TGTGCCAGCTCGGGGACTAGCGGGAGGTCTTACAATGAGCAGTTCTTC. The variable domain in full, completed from reference TRBV18 and TRBJ2-1, reads NAGVMQNPRHLVRRRGQEARLRCSPMKGHSHVYWYRQLPEEGLKFMVYLQKENIIDESGMPKERFSAEFPKEGPSILRIQQVVRGDSAAYFCASSGTSGRSYNEQFFGPGTRLTVL.

The chain uses TRBV5-1 and TRBJ2-3; a possible D gene is TRBD1 (6 bases). Germline lookup yields CDR1 SGHRS and CDR2 YFSETQ. Trimming removed 1 base from V and 0 bases from J, with 9 bases in between. The CDR3 contains 15 residues. CDR3 protein: CASSLTGQSTDTQYF. In DNA, the CDR3 is TGCGCCAGCAGCTTGACCGGACAGAGCACAGATACGCAGTATTTT.

The J gene is TRBJ2-5, the V gene TRBV6-2 or TRBV6-3, with TRBD2 matching over 11 bases. The CDR3 spans 19 residues. V lost 2 bases and J lost 5; bases outside the gene matches: 16. CDR1 is MNHEY, CDR2 SVGEGT, per germline. CDR3 nucleotide sequence: TGTGCCAGCAGTTACGGGGGGGTTAGCGGGAGGGGCCGTATGGAGACCCAGTACTTC. Amino acid sequence: CASSYGGVSGRGRMETQYF.

The rearrangement joins TRBV19 to TRBJ1-1; TRBD1 is a possible D gene (5 bases). This CDR3 spans 13 amino acids. V was shortened by 1 base and J by 11 bases, with 14 bases between the two germline ends. The germline V gene encodes CDR1 LNHDA and CDR2 SQIVND (reference sequence). In DNA form, the CDR3 reads TGTGCCAGTAGTATAGGGGGACTGACTCCGGCTTTCTTT. Translating it yields CASSIGGLTPAFF.

The chain couples TRBV10-3 to TRBJ1-1, with 8 bases identical to TRBD1. The CDR3 has 13 residues. Germline CDR1 ENHRY, CDR2 SYGVKD. V trimming: 10 bases; J trimming: 0 bases; junction bases outside the gene matches: 4. CDR3 loop: CATGTGLNTEAFF. DNA for the CDR3: TGTGCCACAGGGACAGGCCTGAACACTGAAGCTTTCTTT.

The V call is TRBV19, the J call TRBJ2-2; 9 bases line up with TRBD1. From germline, CDR1 is LNHDA and CDR2 SQIVND (reference sequence). The junction had 4 bases not matched to a gene; V was cut back by 5 bases and J by 6 bases. There are 14 residues in the CDR3. The CDR3: CASSVQGAAGELFF. The CDR3 DNA follows: TGTGCCAGTAGTGTACAGGGGGCGGCCGGGGAGCTGTTTTTT.

The chain couples TRBV12-5 to TRBJ2-3; D assignment may be TRBD1 or TRBD2 (5 bases each). The CDR3 covers 13 residues. Between the trimmed V and J ends, which lost 3 bases and 10 bases, there was a span of 14 bases. The germline CDR1 and CDR2 sequences are LGHNT and FRNRAP. As DNA, the CDR3 is TGTGCTAGTGGTTTCTTCAATGGGGGAGCGCAGTATTTT. Translated, it gives CASGFFNGGAQYF.

This clone was observed a single time. This sequence joins TRBV2 and TRBJ1-2; D gene ambiguous. There are 16 residues in the CDR3. Looked up from germline, CDR1 is SNHLY and CDR2 is FYNNEI. The V gene lost 7 bases and the J gene lost 1 base, with 19 bases spanning the gap. The CDR3 sequence is CASKRLGETFNYGYTF. DNA of the CDR3: TGTGCCAGCAAGCGGTTAGGAGAGACTTTTAACTATGGCTACACCTTC.

The chain links TRBV6-1 to TRBJ2-1, with TRBD1 matching 9 bases. This CDR3 has 15 amino acids. From germline, CDR1 is MNHNS and CDR2 SASEGT. J was trimmed by 5 bases and V by 2 bases; bases with no gene match: 4. DNA for the CDR3: TGTGCCAGCAGTGAATACGGGACAGGGAACAATGAGCAGTTCTTC. Translated: CASSEYGTGNNEQFF.

The rearrangement joins TRBV7-3 to TRBJ2-5; 9 positions match TRBD1. V was clipped by 5 bases and J by 5 bases; unmatched bases: 6. CDR3 length: 14 residues. Germline-derived CDR1 and CDR2 are SGHTA and FQGTGA. CDR3 nucleotide sequence: TGTGCCAGCAGCCGTACAGGGGGCGTCGAGACCCAGTACTTC. Encoded protein: CASSRTGGVETQYF.

This clone was detected once. The J gene is TRBJ1-6, the V gene TRBV27, with TRBD1 matching 10 bases. The V gene's germline CDR1 is MNHEY and CDR2 SMNVEV (reference sequence). The CDR3 has 14 residues. After removal of 5 bases from V and 7 bases from J, the junction contained 2 bases not matched to a gene. CDR3 sequence (DNA): TGTGCCAGCAGTGACAGGGGGCGAAATTCACCCCTCCACTTT. The encoded protein is CASSDRGRNSPLHF.

This clone was seen only a few times. The chain employs TRBV3-1 (or the pseudogene TRBV3-2) and TRBJ1-5; no firm D call. CDR3 length: 13 amino acids. Germline loops: CDR1 LGHDT, CDR2 YNNKEL (reference sequence). The germline V and J ends were trimmed by 3 bases and 1 base, with 4 bases remaining between them. The CDR3 is CASSQGSNQPQHF. Written as DNA, the CDR3 is TGTGCCAGCAGCCAGGGGAGCAATCAGCCCCAGCATTTT.

The chain employs TRBV6-5 and TRBJ1-1, with 8 bases matching TRBD1. Germline V gives CDR1 MNHEY, CDR2 SVGAGI. The length of the CDR3 is 14 residues. V shed 6 bases, J shed 3 bases, and the junction held 6 bases outside the gene matches. The CDR3 region has the DNA TGTGCCAGCAGAAACGCCAGGGGGCACACTGAAGCTTTCTTT. It is translated as CASRNARGHTEAFF.

The gene calls are TRBV7-9 and TRBJ2-3; D possibly corresponds to TRBD2 (6 bases). V lost 6 bases, J lost 9 bases, and 13 bases lay in between. The germline V gene has CDR1 SEHNR and CDR2 FQNEAQ (reference sequence). The CDR3 has 12 residues. CDR3 amino acids: CASRRLGNTQYF. The CDR3 DNA reads TGTGCCAGCAGGCGACTAGGAAACACGCAGTATTTT. Together with reference TRBV7-9 and TRBJ2-3, the CDR3 gives the full variable domain: DTGVSQNPRHKITKRGQNVTFRCDPISEHNRLYWYRQTLGQGPEFLTYFQNEAQLEKSRLLSDRFSAERPKGSFSTLEIQRTEQGDSAMYLCASRRLGNTQYFGPGTRLTVL.